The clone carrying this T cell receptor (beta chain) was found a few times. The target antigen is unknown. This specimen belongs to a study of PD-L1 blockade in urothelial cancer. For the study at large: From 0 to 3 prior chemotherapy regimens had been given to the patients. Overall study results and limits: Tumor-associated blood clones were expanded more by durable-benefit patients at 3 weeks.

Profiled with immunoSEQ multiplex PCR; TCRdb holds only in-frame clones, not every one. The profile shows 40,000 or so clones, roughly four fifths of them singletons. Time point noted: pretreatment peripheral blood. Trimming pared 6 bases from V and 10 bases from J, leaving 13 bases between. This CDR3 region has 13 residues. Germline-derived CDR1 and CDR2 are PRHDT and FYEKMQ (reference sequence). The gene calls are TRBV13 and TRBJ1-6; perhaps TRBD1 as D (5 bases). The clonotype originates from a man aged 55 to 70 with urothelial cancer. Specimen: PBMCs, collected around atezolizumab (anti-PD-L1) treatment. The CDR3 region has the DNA TGTGCCAGCAGAAGGCAGGGAAGGTCACCCCTCCACTTT. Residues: CASRRQGRSPLHF.